This T cell receptor beta chain comes out of a study of blood T cell repertoires in COVID-19. Study-wide background: In each case, the material was cDNA or gDNA derived from T cells, B-cell-depleted T cells, or PBMCs.

Original data processing: Amplifying reference gene primers gave estimates of nucleated cell counts. The table came from immunoSEQ multiplex PCR; TCRdb's copy has only in-frame clones and leaves some out. Clone size and V and J calls were adopted from that table, with D and trimming inferred from the DNA. The sample records approximately 100,000 clones, 75% to 85% being singletons. This receptor was identified in a human donor in a cohort sampled during active COVID-19. Sequencing was performed on peripheral blood.

CDR3 sequence reads: CAWSFRGQLYGYTF. CDR3 coding DNA: TGTGCCTGGAGTTTCCGCGGACAGCTTTATGGCTACACCTTC. The chain employs TRBV30 and TRBJ1-2; tentative D call: TRBD1 (6 bases). CDR3 length: 14 residues. Germline CDR1 reads GTSNPN; CDR2 reads SVGIG (reference sequence). The ends were cut back, 2 bases at V and 5 bases at J, with 15 bases in the middle.